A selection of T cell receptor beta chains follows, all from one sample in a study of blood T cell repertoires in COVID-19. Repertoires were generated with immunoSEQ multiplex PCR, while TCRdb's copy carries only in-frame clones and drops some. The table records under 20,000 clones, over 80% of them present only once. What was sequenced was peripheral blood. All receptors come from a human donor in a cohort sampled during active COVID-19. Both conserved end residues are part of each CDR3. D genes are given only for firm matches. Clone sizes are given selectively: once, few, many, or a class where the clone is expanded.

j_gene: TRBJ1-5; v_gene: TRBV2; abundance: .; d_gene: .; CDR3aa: CASTQGGGRSNQPQHF; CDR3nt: TGTGCCAGCACCCAAGGGGGGGGGAGAAGCAATCAGCCCCAGCATTTT
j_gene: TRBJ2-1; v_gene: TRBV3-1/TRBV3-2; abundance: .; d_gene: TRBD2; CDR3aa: CASSPGTSGRIREQFF; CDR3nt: TGTGCCAGCAGCCCGGGGACTAGCGGGAGGATCCGGGAGCAGTTCTTC
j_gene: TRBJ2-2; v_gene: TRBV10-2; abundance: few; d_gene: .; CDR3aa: CASSDKGTGELFF; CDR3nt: TGCGCCAGCAGTGATAAGGGGACCGGGGAGCTGTTTTTT
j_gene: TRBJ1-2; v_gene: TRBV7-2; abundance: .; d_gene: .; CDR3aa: CASSSSLWGLLGYTF; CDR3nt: TGTGCCAGCAGCTCGTCCCTATGGGGCCTCCTAGGCTACACCTTC
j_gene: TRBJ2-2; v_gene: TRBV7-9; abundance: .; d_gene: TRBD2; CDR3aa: CASSLGTSGELFF; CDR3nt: TGTGCCAGCAGCCTAGGGACTAGCGGGGAGCTGTTTTTT
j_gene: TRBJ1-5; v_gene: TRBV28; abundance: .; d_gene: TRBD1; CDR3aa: CASSLLGTGPSNQPQHF; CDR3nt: TGTGCCAGCAGTTTGTTAGGGACAGGTCCTAGCAATCAGCCCCAGCATTTT
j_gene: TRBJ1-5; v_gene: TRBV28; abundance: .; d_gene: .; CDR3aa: CASSSLSGGQPQHF; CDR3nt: TGTGCCAGCAGTTCTTTGTCCGGCGGTCAGCCCCAGCATTTT
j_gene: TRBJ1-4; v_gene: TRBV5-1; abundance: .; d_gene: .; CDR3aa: CASSLTGKATNEKLFF; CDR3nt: TGCGCCAGCAGCTTGACAGGGAAGGCTACTAATGAAAAACTGTTTTTT
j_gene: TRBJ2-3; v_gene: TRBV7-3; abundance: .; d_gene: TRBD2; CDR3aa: CASSRTSGSPDTQYF; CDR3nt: TGTGCCAGCAGCAGGACTAGCGGGAGCCCAGATACGCAGTATTTT
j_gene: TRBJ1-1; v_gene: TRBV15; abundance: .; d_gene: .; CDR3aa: CATSRDLNTEAFF; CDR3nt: TGTGCCACCAGCAGAGATTTAAACACTGAAGCTTTCTTT
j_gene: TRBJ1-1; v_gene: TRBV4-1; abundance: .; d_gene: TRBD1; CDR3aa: CASSQLQGVHTEAFF; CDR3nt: TGCGCCAGCAGCCAGCTGCAGGGGGTACACACTGAAGCTTTCTTT
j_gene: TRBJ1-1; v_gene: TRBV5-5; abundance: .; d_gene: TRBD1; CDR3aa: CASSSGQGSLNTEAFF; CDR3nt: TGTGCCAGCAGCTCGGGACAGGGGAGCTTGAACACTGAAGCTTTCTTT
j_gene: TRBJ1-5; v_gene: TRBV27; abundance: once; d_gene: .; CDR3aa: CASRQKQGVGQPQHF; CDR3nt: TGTGCCAGCAGGCAAAAACAGGGTGTAGGCCAGCCCCAGCATTTT
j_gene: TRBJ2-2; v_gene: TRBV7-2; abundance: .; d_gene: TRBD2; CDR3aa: CASSLNRAGVAGELFF; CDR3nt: TGTGCCAGCAGCTTGAATCGAGCGGGAGTAGCCGGGGAGCTGTTTTTT
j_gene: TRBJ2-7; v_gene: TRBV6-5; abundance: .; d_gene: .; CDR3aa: CASSSGTSEQYF; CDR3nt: TGTGCCAGCAGTTCCGGGACAAGCGAGCAGTACTTC
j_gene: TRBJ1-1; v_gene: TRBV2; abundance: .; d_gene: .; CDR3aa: CASTPGQYTEAFF; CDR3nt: TGTGCCAGCACCCCGGGACAATACACTGAAGCTTTCTTT
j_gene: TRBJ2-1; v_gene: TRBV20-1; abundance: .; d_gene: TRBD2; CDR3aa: CSASGLAGEAGYNEQFF; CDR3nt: TGCAGTGCTAGTGGTCTAGCGGGAGAAGCCGGGTACAATGAGCAGTTCTTC
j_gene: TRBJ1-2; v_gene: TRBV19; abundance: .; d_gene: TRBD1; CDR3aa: CASTLGQGYGYTF; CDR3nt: TGTGCCAGTACTCTAGGACAGGGGTATGGCTACACCTTC
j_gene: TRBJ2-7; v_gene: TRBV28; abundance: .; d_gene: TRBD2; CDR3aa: CASRSGGLGEQYF; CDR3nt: TGTGCCAGCAGGAGCGGGGGACTAGGCGAGCAGTACTTC
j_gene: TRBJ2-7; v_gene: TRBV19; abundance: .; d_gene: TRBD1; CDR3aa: CASSSGTGNEQYF; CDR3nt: TGTGCCAGTAGTTCCGGGACAGGGAACGAGCAGTACTTC
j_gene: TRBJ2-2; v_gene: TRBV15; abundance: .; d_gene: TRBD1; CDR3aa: CATSTGQVHTGELFF; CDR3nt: TGTGCCACCAGTACTGGACAGGTTCACACCGGGGAGCTGTTTTTT
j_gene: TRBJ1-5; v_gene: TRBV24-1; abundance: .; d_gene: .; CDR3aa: CATSGSQSNNQPQHF; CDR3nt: TGTGCCACCAGTGGGTCCCAGTCCAACAATCAGCCCCAGCATTTT
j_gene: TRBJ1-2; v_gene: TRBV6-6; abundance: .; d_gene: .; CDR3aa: CASSSNSGTLHGYTF; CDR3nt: TGTGCCAGCAGCTCCAACTCCGGGACACTTCATGGCTACACCTTC
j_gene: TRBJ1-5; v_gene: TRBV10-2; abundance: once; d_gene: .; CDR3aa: CASTRQDNQPQHF; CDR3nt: TGCGCCAGCACCAGACAGGATAATCAGCCCCAGCATTTT
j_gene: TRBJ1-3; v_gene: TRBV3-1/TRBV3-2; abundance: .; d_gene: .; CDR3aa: CASSPVMSSGNTIYF; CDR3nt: TGTGCCAGCAGCCCGGTAATGAGCTCTGGAAACACCATATATTTT
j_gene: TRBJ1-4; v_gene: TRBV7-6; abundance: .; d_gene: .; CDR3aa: CASSLRGTTNEKLFF; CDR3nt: TGTGCCAGCAGCCTCCGTGGCACAACTAATGAAAAACTGTTTTTT
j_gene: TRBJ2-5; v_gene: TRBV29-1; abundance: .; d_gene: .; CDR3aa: CSVGGETQYF; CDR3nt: TGCAGCGTCGGAGGGGAGACCCAGTACTTC
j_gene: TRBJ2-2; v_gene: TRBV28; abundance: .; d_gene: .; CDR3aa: CASRSRVAGELFF; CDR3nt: TGTGCCAGCAGATCCAGGGTCGCCGGGGAGCTGTTTTTT
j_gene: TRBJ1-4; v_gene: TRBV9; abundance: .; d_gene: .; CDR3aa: CASSVAGGGLFF; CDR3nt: TGTGCCAGCAGCGTAGCGGGAGGTGGGCTGTTTTTT
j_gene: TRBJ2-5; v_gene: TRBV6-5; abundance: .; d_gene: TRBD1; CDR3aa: CASSQTGAGQETQYF; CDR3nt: TGTGCCAGCAGCCAGACAGGGGCGGGCCAAGAGACCCAGTACTTC
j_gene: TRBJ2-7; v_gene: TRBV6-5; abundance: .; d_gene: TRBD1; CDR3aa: CASRSHRGVYEQYF; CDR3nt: TGTGCCAGCAGGTCCCACAGGGGGGTCTACGAGCAGTACTTC
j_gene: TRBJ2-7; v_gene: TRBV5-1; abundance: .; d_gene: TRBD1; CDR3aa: CASSPVSGGYEQYF; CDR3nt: TGCGCCAGCAGCCCCGTTTCAGGGGGCTACGAGCAGTACTTC
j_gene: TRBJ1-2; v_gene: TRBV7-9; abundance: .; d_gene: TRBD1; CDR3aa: CASSLDGWTGDYGYTF; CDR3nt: TGTGCCAGCAGCTTAGATGGCTGGACAGGGGACTATGGCTACACCTTC
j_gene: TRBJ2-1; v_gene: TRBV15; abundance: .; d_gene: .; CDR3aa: CATSRDSGSEQFF; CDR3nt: TGTGCCACCAGCAGAGATTCGGGTTCTGAGCAGTTCTTC
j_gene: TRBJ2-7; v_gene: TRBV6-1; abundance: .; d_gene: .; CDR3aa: CASSEQAGPGSYEQYF; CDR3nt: TGTGCCAGCAGTGAACAGGCAGGTCCCGGCTCCTACGAGCAGTACTTC
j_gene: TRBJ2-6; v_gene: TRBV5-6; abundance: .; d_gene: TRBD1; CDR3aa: CASSVTGVGANVLTF; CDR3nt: TGTGCCAGCAGCGTGACAGGGGTGGGGGCCAACGTCCTGACTTTC
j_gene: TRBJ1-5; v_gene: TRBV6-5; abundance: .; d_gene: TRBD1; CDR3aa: CASSPRGQSNQPQHF; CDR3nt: TGTGCCAGCAGTCCACGGGGACAGTCTAATCAGCCCCAGCATTTT
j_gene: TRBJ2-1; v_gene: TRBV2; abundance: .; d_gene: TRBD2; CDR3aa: CASRAGGNNEQFF; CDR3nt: TGTGCCAGCAGGGCCGGGGGGAACAATGAGCAGTTCTTC
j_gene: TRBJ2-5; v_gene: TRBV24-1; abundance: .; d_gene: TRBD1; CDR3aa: CATKGTGQETQYF; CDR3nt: TGTGCCACCAAAGGGACAGGGCAAGAGACCCAGTACTTC
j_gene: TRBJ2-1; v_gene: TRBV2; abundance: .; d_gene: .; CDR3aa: CASSPQTSGYNEQFF; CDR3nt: TGTGCCAGCAGCCCTCAAACTAGTGGGTACAATGAGCAGTTCTTC
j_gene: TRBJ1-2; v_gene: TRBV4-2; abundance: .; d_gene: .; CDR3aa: CASSQDPSGANGYTF; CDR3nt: TGTGCCAGCAGCCAAGACCCTTCAGGGGCGAATGGCTACACCTTC
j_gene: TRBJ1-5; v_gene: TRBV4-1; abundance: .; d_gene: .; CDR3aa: CASSQGYGSGTNQPQHF; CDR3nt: TGCGCCAGCAGCCAAGGGTACGGGAGCGGCACCAATCAGCCCCAGCATTTT
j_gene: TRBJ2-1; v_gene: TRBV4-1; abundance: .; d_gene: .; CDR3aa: CASSQGGSVNEQFF; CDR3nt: TGCGCCAGCAGCCAAGGGGGCTCCGTCAATGAGCAGTTCTTC
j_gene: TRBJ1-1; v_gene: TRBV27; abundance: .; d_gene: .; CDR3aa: CASSLSRGNTEAFF; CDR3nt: TGTGCCAGCAGTTTATCTCGCGGGAACACTGAAGCTTTCTTT
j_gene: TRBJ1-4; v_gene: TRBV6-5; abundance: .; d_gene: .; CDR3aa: CAGLGGAGEKLFF; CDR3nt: TGTGCCGGACTCGGAGGAGCTGGGGAAAAACTGTTTTTT
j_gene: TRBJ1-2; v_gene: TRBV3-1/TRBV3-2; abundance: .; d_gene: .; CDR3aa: CASSQGGTAYYTF; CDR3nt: TGTGCCAGCAGCCAGGGAGGGACGGCCTACTACACCTTC
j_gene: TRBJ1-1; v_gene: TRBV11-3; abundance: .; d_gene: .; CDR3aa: CASSRSQGSTEAFF; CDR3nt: TGTGCCAGCAGCAGGAGTCAGGGCAGCACTGAAGCTTTCTTT
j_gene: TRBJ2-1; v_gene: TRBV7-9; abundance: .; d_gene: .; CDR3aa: CASSRAMRNEQFF; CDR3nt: TGTGCCAGCAGCAGAGCGATGAGGAATGAGCAGTTCTTC
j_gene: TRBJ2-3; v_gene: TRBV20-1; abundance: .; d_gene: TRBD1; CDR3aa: CSAGGTVNITDTQYF; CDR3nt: TGCAGTGCTGGTGGGACAGTAAATATCACAGATACGCAGTATTTT
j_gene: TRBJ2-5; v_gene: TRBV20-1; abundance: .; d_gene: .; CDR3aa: CSARDLSTQYF; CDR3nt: TGCAGTGCTAGAGATCTGAGTACCCAGTACTTC
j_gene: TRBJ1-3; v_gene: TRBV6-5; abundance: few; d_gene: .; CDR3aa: CASRTDAGNTIYF; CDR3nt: TGTGCCAGTAGGACTGATGCTGGAAACACCATATATTTT
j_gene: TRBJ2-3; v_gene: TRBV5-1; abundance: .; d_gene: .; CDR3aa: CASSLEGGRSTDTQYF; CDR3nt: TGCGCCAGCAGCTTGGAGGGCGGGCGCAGCACAGATACGCAGTATTTT